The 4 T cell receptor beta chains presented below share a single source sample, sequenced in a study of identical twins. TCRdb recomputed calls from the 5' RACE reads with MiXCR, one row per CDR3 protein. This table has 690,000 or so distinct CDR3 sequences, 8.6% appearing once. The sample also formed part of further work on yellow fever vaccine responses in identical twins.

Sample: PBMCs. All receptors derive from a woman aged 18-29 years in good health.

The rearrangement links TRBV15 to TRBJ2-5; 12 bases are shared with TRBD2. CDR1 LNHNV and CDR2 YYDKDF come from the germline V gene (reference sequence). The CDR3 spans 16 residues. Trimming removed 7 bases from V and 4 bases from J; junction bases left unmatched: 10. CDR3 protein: CATTLPLAGGSETQYF. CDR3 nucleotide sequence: TGTGCCACCACCCTACCCCTAGCGGGAGGGTCAGAGACCCAGTACTTC.

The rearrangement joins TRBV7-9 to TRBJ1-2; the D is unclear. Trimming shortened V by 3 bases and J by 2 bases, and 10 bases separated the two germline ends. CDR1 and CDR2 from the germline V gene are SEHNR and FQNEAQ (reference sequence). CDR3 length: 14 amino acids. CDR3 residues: CASSFVSNNYGYTF. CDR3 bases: TGTGCCAGCAGCTTCGTGTCGAACAACTATGGCTACACCTTC. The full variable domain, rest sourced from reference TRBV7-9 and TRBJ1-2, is DTGVSQNPRHKITKRGQNVTFRCDPISEHNRLYWYRQTLGQGPEFLTYFQNEAQLEKSRLLSDRFSAERPKGSFSTLEIQRTEQGDSAMYLCASSFVSNNYGYTFGSGTRLTVV.

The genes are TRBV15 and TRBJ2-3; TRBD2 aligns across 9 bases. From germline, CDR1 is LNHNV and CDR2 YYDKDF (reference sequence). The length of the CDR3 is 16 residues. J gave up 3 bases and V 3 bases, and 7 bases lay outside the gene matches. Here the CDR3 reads CATSSGAGGRTDTQYF. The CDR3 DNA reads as TGTGCCACCAGCAGTGGAGCGGGGGGTCGTACAGATACGCAGTATTTT.

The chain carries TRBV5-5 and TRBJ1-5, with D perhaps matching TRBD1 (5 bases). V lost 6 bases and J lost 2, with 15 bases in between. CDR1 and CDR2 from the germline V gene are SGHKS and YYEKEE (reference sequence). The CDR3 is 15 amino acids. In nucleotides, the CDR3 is TGTGCCAGCACCCTGGGGCCGGTTCGCAATCAGCCCCAGCATTTT. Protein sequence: CASTLGPVRNQPQHF.